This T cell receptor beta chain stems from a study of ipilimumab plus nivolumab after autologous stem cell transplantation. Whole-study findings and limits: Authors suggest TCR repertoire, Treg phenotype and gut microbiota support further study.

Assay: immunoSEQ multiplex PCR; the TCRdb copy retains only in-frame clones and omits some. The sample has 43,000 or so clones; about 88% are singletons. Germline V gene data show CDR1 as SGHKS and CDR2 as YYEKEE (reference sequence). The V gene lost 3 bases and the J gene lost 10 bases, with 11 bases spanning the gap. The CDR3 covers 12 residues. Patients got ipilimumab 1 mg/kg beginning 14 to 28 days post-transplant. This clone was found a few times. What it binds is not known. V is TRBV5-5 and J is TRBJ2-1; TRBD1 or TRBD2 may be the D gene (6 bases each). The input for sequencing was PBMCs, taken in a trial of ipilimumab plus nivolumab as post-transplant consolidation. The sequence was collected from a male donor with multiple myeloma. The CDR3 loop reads CASSSGGTEQFF. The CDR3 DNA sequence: TGTGCCAGCAGCTCCGGCGGGACAGAGCAGTTCTTC.